The 2 T cell receptor beta chains presented below share a single source sample, sequenced in a study of OX40 agonist ivuxolimab in advanced cancers. Generated by immunoSEQ multiplex PCR, the TCRdb table keeps only in-frame clones and is missing some. This table holds tens of thousands of clones, roughly 86% found once. The sample was CD4+ or CD8+ T cells sorted from blood, taken in a trial of the OX40 agonist ivuxolimab. These receptors all come from an adult with an advanced solid tumor such as melanoma, head and neck, liver or kidney cancer.

The chain uses TRBV11-2 and TRBJ2-3; 9 positions agree with TRBD2. Germline CDR1 reads SGHAT; CDR2 reads FQNNGV. CDR3 length: 15 residues. With V trimmed by 1 base and J by 4 bases, 3 bases remained unmatched. In nucleotides, the CDR3 is TGTGCCAGCAGCTTAGTAGCGGGAGATGCAGATACGCAGTATTTT. It is translated as CASSLVAGDADTQYF. The variable domain in full, with the rest retrieved from reference TRBV11-2 and TRBJ2-3, is EAGVAQSPRYKIIEKRQSVAFWCNPISGHATLYWYQQILGQGPKLLIQFQNNGVVDDSQLPKDRFSAERLKGVDSTLKIQPAKLEDSAVYLCASSLVAGDADTQYFGPGTRLTVL.

The gene calls are TRBV28 and TRBJ1-2; D is unresolved. CDR3 length: 12 amino acids. Germline loops: CDR1 MDHEN, CDR2 SYDVKM. Trimming took 4 bases from V and 3 from J, leaving 6 bases between them. CDR3 region: CASSSGDYGYTF. Written as DNA, the CDR3 is TGTGCCAGCAGTTCCGGGGACTATGGCTACACCTTC.